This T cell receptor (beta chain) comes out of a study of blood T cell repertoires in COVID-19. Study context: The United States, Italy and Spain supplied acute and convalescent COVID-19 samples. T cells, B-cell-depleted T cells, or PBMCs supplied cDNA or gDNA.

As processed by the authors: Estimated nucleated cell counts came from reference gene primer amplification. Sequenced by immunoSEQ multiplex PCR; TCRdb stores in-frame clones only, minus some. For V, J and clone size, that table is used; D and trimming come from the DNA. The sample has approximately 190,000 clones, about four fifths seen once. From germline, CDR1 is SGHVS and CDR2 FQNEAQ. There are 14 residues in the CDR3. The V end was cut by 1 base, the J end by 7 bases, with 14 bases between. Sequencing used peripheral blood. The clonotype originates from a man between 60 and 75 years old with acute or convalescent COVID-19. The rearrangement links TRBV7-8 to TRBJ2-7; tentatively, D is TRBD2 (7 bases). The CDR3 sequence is CASSLVAGAGEQYF. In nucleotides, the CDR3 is TGTGCCAGCAGCTTAGTCGCGGGGGCAGGGGAGCAGTACTTC.